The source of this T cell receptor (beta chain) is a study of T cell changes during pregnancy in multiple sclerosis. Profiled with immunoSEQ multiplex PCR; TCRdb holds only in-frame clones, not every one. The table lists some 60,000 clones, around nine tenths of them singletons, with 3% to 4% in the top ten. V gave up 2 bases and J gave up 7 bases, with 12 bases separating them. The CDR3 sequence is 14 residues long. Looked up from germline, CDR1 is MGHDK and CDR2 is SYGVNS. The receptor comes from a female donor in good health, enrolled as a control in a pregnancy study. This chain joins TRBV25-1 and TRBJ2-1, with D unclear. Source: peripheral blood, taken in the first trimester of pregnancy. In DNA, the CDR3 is TGTGCCAGCAGTGAACTGGGCTTTGGGAATGAGCAGTTCTTC. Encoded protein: CASSELGFGNEQFF.